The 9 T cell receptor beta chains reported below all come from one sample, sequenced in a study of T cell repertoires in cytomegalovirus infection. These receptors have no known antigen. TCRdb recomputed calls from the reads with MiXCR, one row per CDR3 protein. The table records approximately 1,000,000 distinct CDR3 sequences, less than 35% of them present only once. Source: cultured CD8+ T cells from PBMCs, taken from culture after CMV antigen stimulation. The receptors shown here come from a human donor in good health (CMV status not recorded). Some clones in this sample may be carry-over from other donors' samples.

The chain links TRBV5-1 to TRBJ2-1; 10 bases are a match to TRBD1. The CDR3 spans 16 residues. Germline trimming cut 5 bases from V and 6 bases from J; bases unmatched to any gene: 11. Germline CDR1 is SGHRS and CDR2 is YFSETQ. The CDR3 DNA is TGCGCCAGCAGGCATGACAGGGGGCGCATCTTCAATGAGCAGTTCTTC. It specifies CASRHDRGRIFNEQFF.

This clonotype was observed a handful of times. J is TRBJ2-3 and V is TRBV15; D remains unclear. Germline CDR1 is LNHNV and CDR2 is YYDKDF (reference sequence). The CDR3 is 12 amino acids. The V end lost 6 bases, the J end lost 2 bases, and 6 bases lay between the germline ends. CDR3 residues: CATSWSTDTQYF. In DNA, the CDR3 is TGTGCCACCAGTTGGTCCACAGATACGCAGTATTTT.

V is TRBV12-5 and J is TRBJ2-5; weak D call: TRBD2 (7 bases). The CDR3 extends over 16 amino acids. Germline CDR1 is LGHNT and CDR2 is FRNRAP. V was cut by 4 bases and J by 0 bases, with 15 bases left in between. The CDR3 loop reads CASGSAGAEYQETQYF. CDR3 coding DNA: TGTGCTAGTGGTTCGGCGGGGGCAGAGTACCAAGAGACCCAGTACTTC.

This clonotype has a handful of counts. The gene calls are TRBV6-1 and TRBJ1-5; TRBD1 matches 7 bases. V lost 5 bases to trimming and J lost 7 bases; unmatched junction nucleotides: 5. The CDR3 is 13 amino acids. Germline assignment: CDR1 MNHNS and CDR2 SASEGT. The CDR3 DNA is TGTGCCAGCAGTTGGGTAGGGGGCCAGCCCCAGCATTTT. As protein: CASSWVGGQPQHF.

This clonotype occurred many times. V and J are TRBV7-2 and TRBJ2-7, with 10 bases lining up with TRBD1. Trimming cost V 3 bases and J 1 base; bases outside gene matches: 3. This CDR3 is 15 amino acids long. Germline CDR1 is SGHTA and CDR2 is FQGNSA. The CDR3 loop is CASSFRDRGSYEQYF. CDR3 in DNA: TGTGCCAGCAGCTTCCGGGACAGGGGTTCCTACGAGCAGTACTTC.

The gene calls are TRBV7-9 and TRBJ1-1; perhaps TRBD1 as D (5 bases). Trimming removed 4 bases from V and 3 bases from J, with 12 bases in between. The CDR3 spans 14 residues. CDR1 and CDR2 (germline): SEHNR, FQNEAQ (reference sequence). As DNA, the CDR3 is TGTGCCAGCAGCTGGGGGGTGGCAGACACTGAAGCTTTCTTT. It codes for CASSWGVADTEAFF.

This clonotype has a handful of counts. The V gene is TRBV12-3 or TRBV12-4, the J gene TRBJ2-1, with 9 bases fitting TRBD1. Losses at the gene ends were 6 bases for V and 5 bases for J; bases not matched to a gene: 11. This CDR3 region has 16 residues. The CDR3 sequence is CASSTGGPHTHNEQFF. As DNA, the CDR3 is TGTGCCAGCAGCACAGGGGGCCCCCACACACACAATGAGCAGTTCTTC.

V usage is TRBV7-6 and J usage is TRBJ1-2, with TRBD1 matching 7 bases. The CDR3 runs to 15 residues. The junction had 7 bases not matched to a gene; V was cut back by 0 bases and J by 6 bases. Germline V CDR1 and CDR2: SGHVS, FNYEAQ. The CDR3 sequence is CASSLADRRRDGYTF. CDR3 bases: TGTGCCAGCAGCTTAGCGGACAGGCGGCGGGATGGCTACACCTTC.

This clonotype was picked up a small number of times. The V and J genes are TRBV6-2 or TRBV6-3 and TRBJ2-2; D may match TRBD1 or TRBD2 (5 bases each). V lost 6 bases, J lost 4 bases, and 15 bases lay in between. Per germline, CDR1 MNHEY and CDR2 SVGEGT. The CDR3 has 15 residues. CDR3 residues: CASSPVGDGTGELFF. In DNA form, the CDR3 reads TGTGCCAGCAGCCCAGTGGGGGATGGCACCGGGGAGCTGTTTTTT.